The clone carrying this TCR beta chain occurred a few times. Germline V gene lookup returns CDR1 SNHLY and CDR2 FYNNEI. After removal of 5 bases from V and 3 bases from J, the junction contained 3 bases not matched to a gene. The CDR3 consists of 13 residues. The data are from a study of blood T cell repertoires in COVID-19. Study details: COVID-19 samples collected from the United States, Italy and Spain covered acute and convalescent phases.

Assay used: immunoSEQ multiplex PCR; TCRdb lists only in-frame clones, some missing. The table lists fewer than 450,000 clones, 70% to 90% of them singletons. The sequenced sample consisted of PBMCs or T cells enriched from blood (not recorded which). This TCR derives from a woman younger than 35 who had recovered from COVID-19. The chain employs TRBV2 and TRBJ2-7, with 8 bases aligning to TRBD2. CDR3 residues: CASSPGGVYEQYF. The DNA of the CDR3 is TGTGCCAGCAGTCCCGGGGGGGTCTACGAGCAGTACTTC.